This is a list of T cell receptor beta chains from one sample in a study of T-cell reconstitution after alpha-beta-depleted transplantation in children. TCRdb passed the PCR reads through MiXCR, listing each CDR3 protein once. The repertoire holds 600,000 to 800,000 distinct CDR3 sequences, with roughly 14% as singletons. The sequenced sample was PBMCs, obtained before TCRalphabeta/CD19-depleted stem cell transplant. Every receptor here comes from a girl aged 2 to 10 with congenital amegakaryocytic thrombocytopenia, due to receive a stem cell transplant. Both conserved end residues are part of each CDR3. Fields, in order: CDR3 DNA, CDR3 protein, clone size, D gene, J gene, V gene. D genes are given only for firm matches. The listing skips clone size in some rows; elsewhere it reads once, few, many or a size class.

TGCAGTGCTAAAGTTTCGGGAGCGGGGGGCTACAATGAGCAGTTCTTC | CSAKVSGAGGYNEQFF | few | TRBD2 | TRBJ2-1 | TRBV20-1
TGTGCCAGCAGTTTATTCGACTATCTCGAGCAGGAGTACAATGAGCAGTTCTTC | CASSLFDYLEQEYNEQFF | few | . | TRBJ2-1 | TRBV12-3/TRBV12-4
TGCAGTGCTAGGCTCTCGCGGGAGGCCTCCTACGAGCAGTACTTC | CSARLSREASYEQYF | many | TRBD2 | TRBJ2-7 | TRBV20-1
TGCAGTGCTATGCGGGGAGAGCAGTTCTTC | CSAMRGEQFF | many | . | TRBJ2-1 | TRBV20-1
TGCAGTGCCGGCGACAGGGGGGTAGAAGAGACCCAGTACTTC | CSAGDRGVEETQYF | . | TRBD1 | TRBJ2-5 | TRBV20-1
TGTGCCAGCAGCTACGGCAGCTCTGGGGCCAACGTCCTGACTTTC | CASSYGSSGANVLTF | many | . | TRBJ2-6 | TRBV7-8
TGCAGTGCTACCGCAACTAGAATGTCCTACAATGAGCAGTTCTTC | CSATATRMSYNEQFF | few | . | TRBJ2-1 | TRBV20-1
TGCAGTGCCGGGGATCGGAACGAGCAGTACTTC | CSAGDRNEQYF | many | . | TRBJ2-7 | TRBV20-1
TGTGCCACCAGTGAGTGGATGGCGGGGGCCTTGTCGTACGAGCAGTACTTC | CATSEWMAGALSYEQYF | few | . | TRBJ2-7 | TRBV24-1
TGTGCCAGCAGCGTCCCTAGCGGGTGGGCAGATACGCAGTATTTT | CASSVPSGWADTQYF | many | TRBD2 | TRBJ2-3 | TRBV7-9
TGCAGTGCTAGAAGAGCCGGACTATTCTACGAGCAGTACTTC | CSARRAGLFYEQYF | many | . | TRBJ2-7 | TRBV20-1
TGTGCCAGCAGCTCAACCCCCGGGGCTGCAAACTCCTACGAGCAGTACTTC | CASSSTPGAANSYEQYF | many | . | TRBJ2-7 | TRBV11-1
TGTGCCAGCAGCTCACAGGGGAGTAGAAACATTCAGTACTTC | CASSSQGSRNIQYF | . | TRBD1 | TRBJ2-4 | TRBV2
TGCGCCAGCAGCTTGCAGCCAGCGGGAGGAGGCACCGGGGAGCTGTTTTTT | CASSLQPAGGGTGELFF | . | TRBD2 | TRBJ2-2 | TRBV5-1
TGCGCCAGCAGCGTAATCGTACCGGGGGACACCGGGGAGCTGTTTTTT | CASSVIVPGDTGELFF | few | . | TRBJ2-2 | TRBV5-1
TGCAGTGCTAGAGATGATCCCCGAGCCTATGGCTACACCTTC | CSARDDPRAYGYTF | many | . | TRBJ1-2 | TRBV20-1
TGTGCCAGCAGCGACGTGGGGCGACATGGAGAAGCTTTCTTT | CASSDVGRHGEAFF | many | . | TRBJ1-1 | TRBV12-3/TRBV12-4
TGCGCCAGCAGCTTGTTGTGGAATTCACCCCTCCACTTT | CASSLLWNSPLHF | many | . | TRBJ1-6 | TRBV5-1
TGTGCCAGCAGCTCGAAACGGGGAGCGGGAGCTTCGGAGACCCAGTACTTC | CASSSKRGAGASETQYF | few | TRBD2 | TRBJ2-5 | TRBV5-6
TGTGCCAGCAGTGAATTAACAGGGGAACGGAGGGGGGGAGCCAAAAACATTCAGTACTTC | CASSELTGERRGGAKNIQYF | few | . | TRBJ2-4 | TRBV6-1
TGTGCCAGCAGCCTAGTCGACAGGCCCTACTCTGGGGCCAACGTCCTGACTTTC | CASSLVDRPYSGANVLTF | few | . | TRBJ2-6 | TRBV12-3/TRBV12-4
TGTGCCAGCAGCTCGAGGGCCTACTCTGGAAACACCATATATTTT | CASSSRAYSGNTIYF | many | . | TRBJ1-3 | TRBV12-3/TRBV12-4
TGCAGTGCCGCCCTAACGATTAGCGGGATGATCGGGGAGCTGTTTTTT | CSAALTISGMIGELFF | many | TRBD2 | TRBJ2-2 | TRBV20-1